One sample yielded the 9 T cell receptor beta chains listed below, sequenced in a study of T-cell memory formation after mild COVID-19. TCRdb re-called the 5' RACE reads with MiXCR, one entry per CDR3 protein. The table lists about 440,000 distinct CDR3 sequences, around 18% of them singletons. Sequencing input: PBMCs or a T cell subset sorted from them (not recorded which). These receptors were collected from an adult woman who had mild COVID-19 (a few samples of this study predate the infection). Cell type and time point are not known.

The genes are TRBV6-5 and TRBJ2-3; D is ambiguous. The CDR3 has 15 amino acids. V gave up 0 bases and J gave up 0 bases, with 7 bases separating them. CDR1 and CDR2 from the germline V gene are MNHEY and SVGAGI. CDR3 sequence: CASSYSRASTDTQYF. The CDR3 region has the DNA TGTGCCAGCAGTTACTCGCGTGCTAGCACAGATACGCAGTATTTT.

This chain links TRBV12-3 or TRBV12-4 with TRBJ1-1, with 7 bases aligning to TRBD1. This CDR3 has 16 amino acids. Trimming took 4 bases from V and 1 from J; bases not matched to a gene: 9. The CDR3, as DNA: TGTGCCAGCAGTTCGAGAAGACAGGGCCGGAACACTGAAGCTTTCTTT. This encodes CASSSRRQGRNTEAFF.

The V call is TRBV12-3 or TRBV12-4, the J call TRBJ2-1; maybe TRBD1 (5 bases). The CDR3 spans 13 residues. Trimming removed 6 bases at V and 7 bases at J, with 13 bases between. For the CDR3, the DNA is TGTGCCAGCAGGGACAATAGTGTAAATGAGCAGTTCTTC. Protein: CASRDNSVNEQFF.

V gene TRBV12-3 or TRBV12-4 combines with J gene TRBJ1-4; no clear D gene. The CDR3 extends over 16 amino acids. V was cut by 5 bases and J by 1 base, with 14 bases left in between. This CDR3 reads CASSPSWGETNEKLFF. As DNA, the CDR3 is TGTGCCAGCAGTCCCTCGTGGGGAGAAACTAATGAAAAACTGTTTTTT.

The chain employs TRBV5-1 and TRBJ2-1; TRBD2 aligns across 13 bases. Germline V gene data show CDR1 as SGHRS and CDR2 as YFSETQ. The V gene end was trimmed by 1 base and the J gene end by 8 bases; junction bases not matched to a gene: 6. The CDR3 runs to 16 residues. The CDR3 is CASSLPLAGGSDEQFF. CDR3 bases: TGCGCCAGCAGCTTGCCACTAGCGGGAGGGAGCGATGAGCAGTTCTTC. Full variable domain (outside the CDR3, taken from reference TRBV5-1 and TRBJ2-1): KAGVTQTPRYLIKTRGQQVTLSCSPISGHRSVSWYQQTPGQGLQFLFEYFSETQRNKGNFPGRFSGRQFSNSRSEMNVSTLELGDSALYLCASSLPLAGGSDEQFFGPGTRLTVL.

There are a few counts of this clonotype. The CDR3 sequence: CATSRAIAGGQETQYF. The CDR3 bases are TGTGCCACCAGCAGAGCTATAGCGGGAGGACAAGAGACCCAGTACTTC. The rearrangement uses TRBV15 and TRBJ2-5; 10 positions match TRBD2. Germline-derived CDR1 and CDR2 are LNHNV and YYDKDF (reference sequence). The CDR3 is 16 residues long. With V trimmed by 1 base and J by 2 bases, 4 bases remained unmatched.

This clonotype has only a few counts. This chain joins TRBV12-3 or TRBV12-4 and TRBJ2-4; 8 nucleotides agree with TRBD1. After removal of 3 bases from V and 5 bases from J, the junction contained 9 bases not matched to a gene. CDR3 size: 16 residues. This CDR3 reads CASSFVRTGIQNIQYF. Written as DNA, the CDR3 is TGTGCCAGCAGTTTTGTCAGGACAGGGATCCAAAACATTCAGTACTTC.

This chain uses TRBV11-2 with TRBJ2-5; D is perhaps TRBD2 (6 bases). This CDR3 is built from 15 residues. Trimming removed 6 bases at V and 4 bases at J, with 18 bases between. Germline loops: CDR1 SGHAT, CDR2 FQNNGV. The CDR3 spells CASSQGTLARETQYF. The CDR3 DNA follows: TGTGCCAGCAGTCAAGGGACTCTAGCTAGAGAGACCCAGTACTTC.

This clonotype turned up a few times. The rearrangement uses TRBV5-6 and TRBJ2-5; 12 bases match TRBD2. Germline lookup yields CDR1 SGHDT and CDR2 YYEEEE. The junction had 6 bases not matched to a gene; V was cut back by 1 base and J by 8 bases. The CDR3 consists of 15 residues. CDR3 region: CASSLPGLAGRTQYF. The CDR3 DNA follows: TGTGCCAGCAGCTTGCCCGGACTAGCGGGAAGAACCCAGTACTTC.